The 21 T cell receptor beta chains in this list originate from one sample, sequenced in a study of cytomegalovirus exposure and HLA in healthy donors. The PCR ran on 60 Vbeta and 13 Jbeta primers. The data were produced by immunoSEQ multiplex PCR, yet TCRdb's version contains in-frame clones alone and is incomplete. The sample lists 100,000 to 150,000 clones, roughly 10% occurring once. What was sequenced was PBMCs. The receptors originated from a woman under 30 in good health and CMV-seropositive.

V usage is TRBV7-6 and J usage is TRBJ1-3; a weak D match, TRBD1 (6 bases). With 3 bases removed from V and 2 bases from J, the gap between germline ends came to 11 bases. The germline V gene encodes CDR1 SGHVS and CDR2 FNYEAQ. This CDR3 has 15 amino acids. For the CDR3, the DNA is TGTGCCAGCAGCTTGCTTTCAGGGGCTGGAAACACCATATATTTT. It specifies CASSLLSGAGNTIYF.

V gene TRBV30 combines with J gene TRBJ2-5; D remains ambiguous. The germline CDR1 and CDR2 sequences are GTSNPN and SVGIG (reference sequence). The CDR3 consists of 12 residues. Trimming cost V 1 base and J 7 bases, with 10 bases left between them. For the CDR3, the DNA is TGTGCCTGGAGTGGTGGAGTGGGGACCCAGTACTTC. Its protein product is CAWSGGVGTQYF.

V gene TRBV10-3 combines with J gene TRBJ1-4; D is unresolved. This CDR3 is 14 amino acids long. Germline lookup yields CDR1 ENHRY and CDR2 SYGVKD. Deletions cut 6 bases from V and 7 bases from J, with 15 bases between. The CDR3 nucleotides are TGTGCCATCAGCGAGGACCTTCGCGGTGAAAAACTGTTTTTT. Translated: CAISEDLRGEKLFF.

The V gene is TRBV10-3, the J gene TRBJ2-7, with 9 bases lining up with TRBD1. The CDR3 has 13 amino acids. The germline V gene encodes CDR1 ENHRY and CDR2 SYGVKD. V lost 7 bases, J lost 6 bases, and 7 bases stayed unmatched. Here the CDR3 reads CAINNRGPSEQYF. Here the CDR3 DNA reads TGTGCCATCAACAACAGGGGGCCCTCCGAGCAGTACTTC.

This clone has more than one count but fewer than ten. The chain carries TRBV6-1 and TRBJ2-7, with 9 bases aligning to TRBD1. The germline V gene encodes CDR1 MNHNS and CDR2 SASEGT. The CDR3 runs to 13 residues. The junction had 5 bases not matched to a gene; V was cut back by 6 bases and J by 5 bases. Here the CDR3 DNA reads TGTGCCAGCAGAGACAGGGGGAGCCACGAGCAGTACTTC. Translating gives CASRDRGSHEQYF.

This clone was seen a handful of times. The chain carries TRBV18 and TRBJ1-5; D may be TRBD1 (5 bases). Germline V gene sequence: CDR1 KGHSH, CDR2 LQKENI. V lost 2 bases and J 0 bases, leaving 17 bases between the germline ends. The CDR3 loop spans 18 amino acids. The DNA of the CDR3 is TGTGCCAGCTCACCAACATCGACAGTCGGCTATAGCAATCAGCCCCAGCATTTT. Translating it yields CASSPTSTVGYSNQPQHF.

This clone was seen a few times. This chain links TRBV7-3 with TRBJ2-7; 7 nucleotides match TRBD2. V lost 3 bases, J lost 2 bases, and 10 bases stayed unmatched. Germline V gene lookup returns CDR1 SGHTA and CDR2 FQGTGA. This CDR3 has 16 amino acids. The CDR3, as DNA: TGTGCCAGCAGCTTGACCAGCGGGGTGTCCACCTACGAGCAGTACTTC. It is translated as CASSLTSGVSTYEQYF. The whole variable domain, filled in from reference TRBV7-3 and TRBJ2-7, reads GAGVSQTPSNKVTEKGKYVELRCDPISGHTALYWYRQSLGQGPEFLIYFQGTGAADDSGLPNDRFFAVRPEGSVSTLKIQRTERGDSAVYLCASSLTSGVSTYEQYFGPGTRLTVT.

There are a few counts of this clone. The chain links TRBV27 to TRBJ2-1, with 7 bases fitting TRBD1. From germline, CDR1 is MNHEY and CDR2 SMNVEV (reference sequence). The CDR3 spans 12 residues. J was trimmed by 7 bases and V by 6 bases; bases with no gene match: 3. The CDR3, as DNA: TGTGCCAGCAGCAAACAGGGGAATGAGCAGTTCTTC. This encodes CASSKQGNEQFF.

The CDR3 coding sequence is TGTGCCACCGGAGTGGTAGCGGGTACTCCCTACGAGCAGTACTTC. This gives the protein CATGVVAGTPYEQYF. The rearrangement uses TRBV28 and TRBJ2-7; 7 bases are a match to TRBD2. Germline loops: CDR1 MDHEN, CDR2 SYDVKM. This CDR3 contains 15 residues. The trim removed 10 bases at V and 2 bases at J, leaving 14 bases unmatched.

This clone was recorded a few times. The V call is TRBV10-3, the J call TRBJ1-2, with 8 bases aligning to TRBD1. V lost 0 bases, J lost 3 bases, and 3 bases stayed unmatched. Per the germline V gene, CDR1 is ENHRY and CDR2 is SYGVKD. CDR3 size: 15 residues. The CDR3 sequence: CAISESNRGDYGYTF. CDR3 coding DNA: TGTGCCATCAGTGAGTCGAACAGGGGGGACTATGGCTACACCTTC.

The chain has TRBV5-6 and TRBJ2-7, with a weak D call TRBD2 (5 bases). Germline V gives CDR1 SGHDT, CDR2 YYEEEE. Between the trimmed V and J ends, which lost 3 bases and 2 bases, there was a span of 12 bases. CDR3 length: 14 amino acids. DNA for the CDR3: TGTGCCAGCAGCTCAATCGAGCGGCCCTACGAGCAGTACTTC. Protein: CASSSIERPYEQYF.

The CDR3 nucleotides are TGCGCCAGCAGCTTGACAGGGGACGAGCAGTACTTC. Amino acid sequence: CASSLTGDEQYF. The chain joins TRBV5-1 to TRBJ2-7; 7 bases map to TRBD1. The germline V gene has CDR1 SGHRS and CDR2 YFSETQ. The V segment lost 1 base and the J segment 5 bases; nucleotides outside the gene matches: 0. CDR3 length: 12 residues.

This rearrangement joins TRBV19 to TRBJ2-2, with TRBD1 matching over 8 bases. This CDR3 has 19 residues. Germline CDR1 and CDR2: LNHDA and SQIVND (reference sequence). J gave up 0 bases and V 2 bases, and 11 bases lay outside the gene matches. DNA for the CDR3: TGTGCCAGTAGTATACAGGGGGCCAAAACAAGACCGAACACCGGGGAGCTGTTTTTT. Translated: CASSIQGAKTRPNTGELFF.

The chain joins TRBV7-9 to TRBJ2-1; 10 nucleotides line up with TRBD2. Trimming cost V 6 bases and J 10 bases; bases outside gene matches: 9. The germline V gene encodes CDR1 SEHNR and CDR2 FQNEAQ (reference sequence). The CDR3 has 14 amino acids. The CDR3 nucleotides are TGTGCCAGCAGAGCTAGCGGGGGATTGGGCGAGCAGTTCTTC. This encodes CASRASGGLGEQFF.

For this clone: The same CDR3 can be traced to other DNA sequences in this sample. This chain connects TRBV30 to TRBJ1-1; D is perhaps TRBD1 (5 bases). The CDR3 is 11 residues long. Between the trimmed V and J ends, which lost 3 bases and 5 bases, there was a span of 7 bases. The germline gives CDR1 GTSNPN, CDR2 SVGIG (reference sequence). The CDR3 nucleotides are TGTGCCTGGAGGGGGGGAACTGAAGCTTTCTTT. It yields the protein CAWRGGTEAFF.

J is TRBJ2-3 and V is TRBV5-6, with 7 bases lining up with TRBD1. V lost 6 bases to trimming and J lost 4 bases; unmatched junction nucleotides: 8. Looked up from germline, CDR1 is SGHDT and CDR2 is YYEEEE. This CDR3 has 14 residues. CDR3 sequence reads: CASILQGSADTQYF. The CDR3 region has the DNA TGTGCCAGCATCTTACAGGGGTCTGCAGATACGCAGTATTTT. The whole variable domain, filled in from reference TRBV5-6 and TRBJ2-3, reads DAGVTQSPTHLIKTRGQQVTLRCSPKSGHDTVSWYQQALGQGPQFIFQYYEEEERQRGNFPDRFSGHQFPNYSSELNVNALLLGDSALYLCASILQGSADTQYFGPGTRLTVL.

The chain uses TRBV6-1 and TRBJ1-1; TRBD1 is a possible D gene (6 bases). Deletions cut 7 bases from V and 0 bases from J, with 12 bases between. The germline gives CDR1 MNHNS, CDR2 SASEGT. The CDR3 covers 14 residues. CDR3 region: CASKSGQMNTEAFF. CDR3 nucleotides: TGTGCCAGCAAATCGGGACAAATGAACACTGAAGCTTTCTTT.

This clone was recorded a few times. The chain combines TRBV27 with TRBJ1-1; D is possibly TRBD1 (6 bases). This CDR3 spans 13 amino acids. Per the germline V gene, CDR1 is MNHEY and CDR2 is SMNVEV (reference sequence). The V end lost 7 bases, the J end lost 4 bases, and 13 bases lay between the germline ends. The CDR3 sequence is CASKSGARTEAFF. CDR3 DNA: TGTGCCAGCAAATCAGGGGCGCGCACTGAAGCTTTCTTT.

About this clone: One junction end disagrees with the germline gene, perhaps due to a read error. The CDR3 nucleotides read TGCGCCAGCAGCTTGGAGGGTGGGGACAGCGGTCGACAGGTTTTT. Translation gives CASSLEGGDSGRQVF. The chain employs TRBV5-1 and TRBJ1-4, with 7 bases fitting TRBD1. There are 15 residues in the CDR3. Germline V lookup: CDR1 SGHRS, CDR2 YFSETQ.

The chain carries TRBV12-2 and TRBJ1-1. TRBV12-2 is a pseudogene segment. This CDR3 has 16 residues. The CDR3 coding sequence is TGTGCAAGTCGCCTCCAGCTGTCGGGAGGAGAAGGAAAAGCTTTCTTT. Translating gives CASRLQLSGGEGKAFF.

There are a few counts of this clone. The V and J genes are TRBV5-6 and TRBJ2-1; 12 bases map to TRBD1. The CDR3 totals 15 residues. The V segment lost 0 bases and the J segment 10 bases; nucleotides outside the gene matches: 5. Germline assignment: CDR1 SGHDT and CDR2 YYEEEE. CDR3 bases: TGTGCCAGCAGCTTGGTCGGGACAGGGGGCAAGGAGCAGTTCTTC. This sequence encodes CASSLVGTGGKEQFF. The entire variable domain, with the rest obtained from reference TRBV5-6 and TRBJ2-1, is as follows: DAGVTQSPTHLIKTRGQQVTLRCSPKSGHDTVSWYQQALGQGPQFIFQYYEEEERQRGNFPDRFSGHQFPNYSSELNVNALLLGDSALYLCASSLVGTGGKEQFFGPGTRLTVL.